This TCR beta chain was recorded in a study of identical twins. This CDR3 has 15 residues. Germline CDR1 and CDR2: SQVTM and ANQGSEA. V lost 7 bases and J lost 0, with 19 bases in between. In this sample, this clonotype turned up a few times. TCRdb fed the 5' RACE reads into MiXCR, producing one record per CDR3 protein. This table has roughly 540,000 distinct CDR3 sequences, roughly a fifth appearing once. This sample also belongs to another study, concerning T cells expressing NK-cell markers. That study adds: Researchers got TCR beta repertoires out of sorted CD3+CD56+NKG2C+, CD3+CD56+NKG2C- and CD3+CD56-NKG2C+ T cells.

The sample comprised CD4+ T cells sorted from blood. The clonotype comes from a woman younger than 30 in good health. The chain recombines TRBV29-1 with TRBJ2-7, with D possibly being TRBD1 (6 bases). CDR3 sequence (DNA): TGCAGCGCCCAAGCCGGGACAAGGAGCTCCTACGAGCAGTACTTC. It specifies CSAQAGTRSSYEQYF.